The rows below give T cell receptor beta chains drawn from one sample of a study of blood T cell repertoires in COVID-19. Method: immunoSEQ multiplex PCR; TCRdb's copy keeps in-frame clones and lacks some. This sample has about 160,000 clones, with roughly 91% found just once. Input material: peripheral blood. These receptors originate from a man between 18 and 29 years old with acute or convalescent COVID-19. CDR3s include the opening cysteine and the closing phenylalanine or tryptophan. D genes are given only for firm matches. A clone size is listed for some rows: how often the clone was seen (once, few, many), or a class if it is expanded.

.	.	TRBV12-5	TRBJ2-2	TGTGCTAGTGGTCCCCCAGGAATAACCCCCGGGGAGCTGTTTTTT	CASGPPGITPGELFF
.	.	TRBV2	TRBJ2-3	TGTGCCAGCGTATTAGGGGTTTCGACAGATACGCAGTATTTT	CASVLGVSTDTQYF
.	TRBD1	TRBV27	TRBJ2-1	TGTGCCAGCAGCTCGTTACAGGGGACCTACAATGAGCAGTTCTTC	CASSSLQGTYNEQFF
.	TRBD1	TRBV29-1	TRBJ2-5	TGCAGCGTTGAAAAGGGGGCTGGGACCCAGTACTTC	CSVEKGAGTQYF
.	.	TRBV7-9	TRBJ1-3	TGTGCCAGCAGCTTAGGAGGCGGGGTATTTGGAAACACCATATATTTT	CASSLGGGVFGNTIYF
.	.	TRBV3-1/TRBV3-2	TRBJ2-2	TGTGCCAGCAGCCAATGGGGAGGTAGCACCGGGGAGCTGTTTTTT	CASSQWGGSTGELFF
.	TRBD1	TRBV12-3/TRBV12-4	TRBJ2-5	TGTGCCAGCAGTGGGACAGCACAAGAGACCCAGTACTTC	CASSGTAQETQYF
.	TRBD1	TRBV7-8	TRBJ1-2	TGTGCCAGCAGCGCAGGGGGCACGAGAGGCTACACCTTC	CASSAGGTRGYTF
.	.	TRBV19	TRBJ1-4	TGTGCCAGTAAGAGACAGGCAACTAATGAAAAACTGTTTTTT	CASKRQATNEKLFF
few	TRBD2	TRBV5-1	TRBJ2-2	TGCGCCAGCAGCTCCCCCGAGCCGGGACTAGCGGGGACCGGGGAGCTGTTTTTT	CASSSPEPGLAGTGELFF
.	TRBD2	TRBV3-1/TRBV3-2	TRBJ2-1	TGTGCCAGCGGTCCCGGGACTAGCCTGAGCTCCTACAATGAGCAGTTCTTC	CASGPGTSLSSYNEQFF
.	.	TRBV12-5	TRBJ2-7	TGTGCTAGTGGGGAGGGCGAGCAGTACTTC	CASGEGEQYF
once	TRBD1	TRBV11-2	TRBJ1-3	TGTGCCAGCAGCCGCCGGGACAGGGTCTTTGGAAACACCATATATTTT	CASSRRDRVFGNTIYF
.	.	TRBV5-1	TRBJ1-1	TGCGCCAGCAGCTTGGGATCCCAGGTTGAAGCTTTCTTT	CASSLGSQVEAFF
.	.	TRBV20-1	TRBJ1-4	TGCAGTGCTATTGACAGAAAAAATGAAAAACTGTTTTTT	CSAIDRKNEKLFF
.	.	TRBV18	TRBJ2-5	TGTGCCAGCTCAGCATCTAGGGAGACCCAGTACTTC	CASSASRETQYF
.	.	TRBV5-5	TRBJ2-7	TGTGCCAGCAGCTTTCAGGGGAGCTCCTACGAGCAGTACTTC	CASSFQGSSYEQYF
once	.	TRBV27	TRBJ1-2	TGTGCCAGCAGTCCTCGGACAGCTAACTATGGCTACACCTTC	CASSPRTANYGYTF
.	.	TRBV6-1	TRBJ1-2	TGTGCCAGCAGTGAAGGTCCGAGAAACTATGGCTACACCTTC	CASSEGPRNYGYTF
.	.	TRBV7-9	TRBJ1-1	TGTGCCAGCAGCTTGGGGGGAGGAACTGAAGCTTTCTTT	CASSLGGGTEAFF
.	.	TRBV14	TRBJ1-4	TGTGCCAGCAGCCAAGATGGCGGGTCCGGGGAAAAACTGTTTTTT	CASSQDGGSGEKLFF
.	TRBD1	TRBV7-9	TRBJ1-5	TGTGCCAGCAGCTTAGGTCAAGGGGGCCTCAATCAGCCCCAGCATTTT	CASSLGQGGLNQPQHF
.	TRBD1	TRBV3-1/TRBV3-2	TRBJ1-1	TGTGCCAGCAGCCCCGGACAGGGGTTTGAAGCTTTCTTT	CASSPGQGFEAFF
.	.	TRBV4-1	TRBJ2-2	TGCGCCAGCAGCATACAACTAGCTGGTCAAGGGGAGCTGTTTTTT	CASSIQLAGQGELFF
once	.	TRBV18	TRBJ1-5	TGTGCCAGCTCCCCTACAGGGACGGTTCAGCCCCAGCATTTT	CASSPTGTVQPQHF
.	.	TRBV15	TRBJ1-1	.	CATSWGGGASGSFF
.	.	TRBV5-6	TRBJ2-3	TGTGCCAGCAGGGACTCCGGTTACACAGATACGCAGTATTTT	CASRDSGYTDTQYF
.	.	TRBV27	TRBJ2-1	TGTGCCAGCAGTTCTCCAGGCCCACTAGGCTACAATGAGCAGTTCTTC	CASSSPGPLGYNEQFF
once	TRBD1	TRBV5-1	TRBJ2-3	TGCGCCAGCAGCCTTGCCGGGACAGGGGGAGATACGCAGTATTTT	CASSLAGTGGDTQYF
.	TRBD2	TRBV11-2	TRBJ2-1	TGTGCCAGCAGCTCCATTCCCGGGACTAGCGTAAGGCAGTTCTTC	CASSSIPGTSVRQFF
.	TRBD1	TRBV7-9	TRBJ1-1	TGTGCCAGCAGCTCACCAAGGACAGGGAGGACTGAAGCTTTCTTT	CASSSPRTGRTEAFF
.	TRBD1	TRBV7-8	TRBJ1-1	TGTGCCAGCACCAGGAGGGGACAGGGGTTAAAGTTACGTAACACTGAAGCTTTCTTT	CASTRRGQGLKLRNTEAFF
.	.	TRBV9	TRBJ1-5	TGTGCCAGCAGCGTAGCAGGGGTTAGCAATCAGCCCCAGCATTTT	CASSVAGVSNQPQHF
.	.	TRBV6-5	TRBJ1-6	TGTGCCAGCAGCCTGGGACAATCCAATTCACCCCTCCACTTT	CASSLGQSNSPLHF
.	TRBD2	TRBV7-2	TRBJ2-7	TGTGCCAGCAGCCCAGGACTAGCGGGGGTACGTCTGGGGGCTTCCGAGCAGTACTTC	CASSPGLAGVRLGASEQYF
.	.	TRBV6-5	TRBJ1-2	TGTGCCAGCCAGGCAGGTGGGGGCTACACCTTC	CASQAGGGYTF
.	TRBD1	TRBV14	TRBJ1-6	TGTGCCAGCAGCCAGAACAGGGGTTCACCCCTCCACTTT	CASSQNRGSPLHF
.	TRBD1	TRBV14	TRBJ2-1	TGTGCCAGCAGGGACAGGCTAGGTAATGAGCAGTTCTTC	CASRDRLGNEQFF
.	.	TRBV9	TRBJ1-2	TGTGCCAGCAGCGGGGCTTGGGGAAGACTAATCCGCTATGGCTACACCTTC	CASSGAWGRLIRYGYTF
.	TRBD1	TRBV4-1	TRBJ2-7	TGCGCCAGCAGCCCACCGGGACAGGGCTACTACGAGCAGTACTTC	CASSPPGQGYYEQYF
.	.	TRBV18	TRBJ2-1	TGTGCCAGCTCACCACAGGGGGTCGGCTACAATGAGCAGTTCTTC	CASSPQGVGYNEQFF
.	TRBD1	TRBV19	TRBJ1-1	TGTGCCAGTAGTACTGCGAGGGGGCGAGGGACTGAAGCTTTCTTT	CASSTARGRGTEAFF
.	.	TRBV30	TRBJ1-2	TGTGCCTTGCTAACAGACGCTTATGGCTACACCTTC	CALLTDAYGYTF
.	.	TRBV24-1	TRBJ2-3	TGTGCCACCAGTGATTCCTCCACAGATACGCAGTATTTT	CATSDSSTDTQYF
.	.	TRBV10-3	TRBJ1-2	TGTGCCACGTCCGCGGGAGGCTACACCTTC	CATSAGGYTF
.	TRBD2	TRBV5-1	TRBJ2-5	TGCGCCAGCAGCTCGGGACTAGGGGAGACCCAGTACTTC	CASSSGLGETQYF
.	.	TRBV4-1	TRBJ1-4	TGCGCCAGCAGCCAAGGGGAGTGGGGAGAGGAAAAACTGTTTTTT	CASSQGEWGEEKLFF
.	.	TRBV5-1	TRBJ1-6	TGCGCCAGCAGCTCCGTGGCGGAGGTGGTATCACCCCTCCACTTT	CASSSVAEVVSPLHF
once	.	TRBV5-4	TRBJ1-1	TGTGCCAGCATGGAGGGGAACACTGAAGCTTTCTTT	CASMEGNTEAFF
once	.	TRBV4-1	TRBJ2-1	TGCGCCAGCAGCCAAGGTGGGACTTGGGAGTACAATGAGCAGTTCTTC	CASSQGGTWEYNEQFF
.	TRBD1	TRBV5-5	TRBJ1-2	TGTGCCAGCAGCTTGGGGTCGGACAGGGATCATGGCTACACCTTC	CASSLGSDRDHGYTF
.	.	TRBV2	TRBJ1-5	TGTGCCAGCAGTGAATATTTAGGGTTACGGGGTAATCAGCCCCAGCATTTT	CASSEYLGLRGNQPQHF